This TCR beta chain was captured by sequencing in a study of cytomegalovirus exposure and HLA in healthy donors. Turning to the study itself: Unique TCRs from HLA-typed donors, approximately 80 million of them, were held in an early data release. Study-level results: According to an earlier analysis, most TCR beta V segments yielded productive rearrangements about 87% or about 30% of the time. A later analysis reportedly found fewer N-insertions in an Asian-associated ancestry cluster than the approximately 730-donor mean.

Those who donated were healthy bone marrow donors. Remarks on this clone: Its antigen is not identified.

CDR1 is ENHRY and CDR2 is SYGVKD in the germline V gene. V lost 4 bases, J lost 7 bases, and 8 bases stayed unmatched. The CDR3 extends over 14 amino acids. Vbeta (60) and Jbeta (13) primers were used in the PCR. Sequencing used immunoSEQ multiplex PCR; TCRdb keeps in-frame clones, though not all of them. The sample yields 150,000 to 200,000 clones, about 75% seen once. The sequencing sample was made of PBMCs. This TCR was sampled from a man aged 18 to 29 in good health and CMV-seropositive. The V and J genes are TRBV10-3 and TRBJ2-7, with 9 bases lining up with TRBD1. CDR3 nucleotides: TGTGCCATCAGTGCGGGACAGGGTTCGGTGGAGCAGTACTTC. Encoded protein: CAISAGQGSVEQYF.